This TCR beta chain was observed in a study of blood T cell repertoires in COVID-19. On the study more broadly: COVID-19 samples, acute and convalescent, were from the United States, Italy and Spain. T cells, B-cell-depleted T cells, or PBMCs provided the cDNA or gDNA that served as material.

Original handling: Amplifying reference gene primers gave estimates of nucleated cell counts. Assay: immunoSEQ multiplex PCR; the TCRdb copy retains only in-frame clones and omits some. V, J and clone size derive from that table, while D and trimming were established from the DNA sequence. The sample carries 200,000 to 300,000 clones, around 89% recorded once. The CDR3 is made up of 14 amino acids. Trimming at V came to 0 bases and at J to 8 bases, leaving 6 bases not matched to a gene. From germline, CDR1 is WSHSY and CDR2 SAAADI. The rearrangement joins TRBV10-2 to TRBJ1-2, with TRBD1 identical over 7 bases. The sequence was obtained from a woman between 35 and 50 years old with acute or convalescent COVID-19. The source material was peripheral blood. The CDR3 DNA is TGCGCCAGCAGTGAGTCCTCCACAGGGGCGGGCTACACCTTC. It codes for CASSESSTGAGYTF.